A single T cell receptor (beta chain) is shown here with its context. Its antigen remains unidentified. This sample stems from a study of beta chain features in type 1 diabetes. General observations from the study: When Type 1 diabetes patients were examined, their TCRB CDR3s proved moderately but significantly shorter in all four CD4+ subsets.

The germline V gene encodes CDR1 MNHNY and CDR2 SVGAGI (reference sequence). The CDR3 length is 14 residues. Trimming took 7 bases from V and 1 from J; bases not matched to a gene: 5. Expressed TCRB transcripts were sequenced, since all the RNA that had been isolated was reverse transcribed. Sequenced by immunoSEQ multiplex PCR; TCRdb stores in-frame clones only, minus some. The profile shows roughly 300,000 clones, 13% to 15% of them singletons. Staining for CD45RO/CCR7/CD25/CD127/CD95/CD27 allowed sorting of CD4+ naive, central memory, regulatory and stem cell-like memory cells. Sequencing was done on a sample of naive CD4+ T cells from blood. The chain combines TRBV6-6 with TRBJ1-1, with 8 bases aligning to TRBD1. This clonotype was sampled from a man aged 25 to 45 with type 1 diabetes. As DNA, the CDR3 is TGTGCCAGCACCCTCGACAGGGGGAACACTGAAGCTTTCTTT. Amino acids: CASTLDRGNTEAFF.